This T cell receptor beta chain was documented in a study of T cells after yellow fever vaccination. Across the study: Preparation of the low-cell-number fractions used SMART-Seq v4 Ultra Low Input.

V lost 8 bases and J lost 4, with 14 bases in between. The CDR3 loop spans 13 amino acids. The germline gives CDR1 MNHEY, CDR2 SMNVEV (reference sequence). This clonotype was found many times. TCRdb ran MiXCR on the 5' RACE reads and lists one entry per CDR3 protein. The sample consists of more than 45,000 distinct CDR3 sequences, 5.7% of them appearing once. This specimen consisted of PBMCs, either bulk or a sorted T-cell subset (CD4+, CD8+, memory, or dextramer-sorted; not recorded which), obtained on the day of the yellow fever booster vaccination. This chain uses TRBV27 with TRBJ1-2, with a possible D match to TRBD1 (6 bases). The TCR was taken from a man younger than 35 who received the YFV17D yellow fever vaccine. The CDR3 region has the DNA TGTGCCAGCTCCGTACAGGGTTCCTATGGCTACACCTTC. Its protein is CASSVQGSYGYTF.